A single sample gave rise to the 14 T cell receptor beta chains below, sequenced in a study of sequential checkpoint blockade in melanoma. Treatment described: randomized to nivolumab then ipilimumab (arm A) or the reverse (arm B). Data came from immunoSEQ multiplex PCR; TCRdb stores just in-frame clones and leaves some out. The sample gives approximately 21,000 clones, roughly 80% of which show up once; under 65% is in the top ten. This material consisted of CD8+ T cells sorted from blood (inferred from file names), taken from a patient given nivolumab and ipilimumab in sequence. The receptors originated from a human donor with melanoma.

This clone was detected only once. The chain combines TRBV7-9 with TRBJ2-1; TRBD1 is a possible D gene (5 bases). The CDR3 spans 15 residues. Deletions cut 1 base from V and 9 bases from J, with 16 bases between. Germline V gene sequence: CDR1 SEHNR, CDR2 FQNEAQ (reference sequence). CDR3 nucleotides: TGTGCCAGCAGCTTAGAGACGCTGGCAGGGTTTGAGCAGTTCTTC. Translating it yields CASSLETLAGFEQFF.

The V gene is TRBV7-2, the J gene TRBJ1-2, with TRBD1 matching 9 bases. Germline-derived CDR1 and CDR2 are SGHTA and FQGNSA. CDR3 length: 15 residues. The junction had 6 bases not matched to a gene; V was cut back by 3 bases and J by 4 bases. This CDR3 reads CASSFRTGEIYGYTF. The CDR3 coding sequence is TGTGCCAGCAGCTTCCGGACAGGGGAAATCTATGGCTACACCTTC.

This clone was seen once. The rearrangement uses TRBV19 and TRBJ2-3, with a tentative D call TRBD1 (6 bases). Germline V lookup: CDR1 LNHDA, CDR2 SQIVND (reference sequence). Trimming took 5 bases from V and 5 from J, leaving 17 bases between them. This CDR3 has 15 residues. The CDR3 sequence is CASSAVLGAVDTQYF. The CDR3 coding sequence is TGTGCCAGTAGTGCCGTTTTGGGGGCCGTAGATACGCAGTATTTT.

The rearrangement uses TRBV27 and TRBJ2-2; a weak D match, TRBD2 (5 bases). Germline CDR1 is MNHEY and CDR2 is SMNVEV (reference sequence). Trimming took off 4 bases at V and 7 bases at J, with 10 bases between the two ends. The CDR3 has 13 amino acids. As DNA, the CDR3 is TGTGCCAGCAGTTGGTCGGGGATCGGGGAGCTGTTTTTT. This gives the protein CASSWSGIGELFF.

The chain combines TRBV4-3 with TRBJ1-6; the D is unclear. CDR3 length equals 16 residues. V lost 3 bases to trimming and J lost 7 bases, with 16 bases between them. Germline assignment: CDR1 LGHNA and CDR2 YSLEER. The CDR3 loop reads CASSHGSGERNSPLHF. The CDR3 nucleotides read TGCGCCAGCAGCCATGGCTCTGGGGAGAGGAATTCACCCCTCCACTTT.

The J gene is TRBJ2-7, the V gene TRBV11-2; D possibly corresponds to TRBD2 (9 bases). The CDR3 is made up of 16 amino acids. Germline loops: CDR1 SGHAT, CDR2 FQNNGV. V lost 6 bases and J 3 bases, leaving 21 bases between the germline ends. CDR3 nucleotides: TGTGCCAGCAGGGACAGGGAGCGCGGGGGGGGCTACGAGCAGTACTTC. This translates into CASRDRERGGGYEQYF.

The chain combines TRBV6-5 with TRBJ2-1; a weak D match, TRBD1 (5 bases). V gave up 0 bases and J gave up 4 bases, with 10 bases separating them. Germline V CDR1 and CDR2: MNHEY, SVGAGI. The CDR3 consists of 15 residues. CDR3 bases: TGTGCCAGCAGTTACTCGCTGACAGAATACAATGAGCAGTTCTTC. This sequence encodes CASSYSLTEYNEQFF.

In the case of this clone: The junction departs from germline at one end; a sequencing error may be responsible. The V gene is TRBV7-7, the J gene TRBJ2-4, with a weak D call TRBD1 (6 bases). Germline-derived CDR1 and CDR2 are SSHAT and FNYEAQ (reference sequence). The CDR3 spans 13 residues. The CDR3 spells CASSLTPWTVQYF. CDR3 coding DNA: TGTGCTAGCAGCTTAACGCCCTGGACAGTTCAGTACTTC.

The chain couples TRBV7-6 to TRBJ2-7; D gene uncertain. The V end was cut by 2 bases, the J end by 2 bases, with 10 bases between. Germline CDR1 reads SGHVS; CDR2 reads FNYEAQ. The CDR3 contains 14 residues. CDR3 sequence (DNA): TGTGCCAGCAGCTTAACGGAGCTAGCCTACGAGCAGTACTTC. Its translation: CASSLTELAYEQYF.

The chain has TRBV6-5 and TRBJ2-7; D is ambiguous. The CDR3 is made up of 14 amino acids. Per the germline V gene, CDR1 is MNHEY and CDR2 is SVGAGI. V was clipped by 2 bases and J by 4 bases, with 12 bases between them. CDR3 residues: CASSYSPAEYEQYF. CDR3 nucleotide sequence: TGTGCCAGCAGTTACAGTCCGGCGGAATACGAGCAGTACTTC.

This chain's CDR3 is CASTVTSGGYEQYF. The CDR3 DNA reads TGTGCCAGCACCGTGACTAGCGGGGGGTACGAGCAGTACTTC. The chain combines TRBV27 with TRBJ2-7; TRBD2 matches 13 bases. This CDR3 has 14 residues. After removal of 7 bases from V and 4 bases from J, the junction contained 4 bases not matched to a gene. CDR1 and CDR2 (germline): MNHEY, SMNVEV (reference sequence).

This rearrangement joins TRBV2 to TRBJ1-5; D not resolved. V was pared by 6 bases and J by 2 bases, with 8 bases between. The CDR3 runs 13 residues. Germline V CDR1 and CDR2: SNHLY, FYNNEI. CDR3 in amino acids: CASSSGGNQPQHF. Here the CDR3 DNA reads TGTGCCAGCAGCTCAGGTGGCAATCAGCCCCAGCATTTT.

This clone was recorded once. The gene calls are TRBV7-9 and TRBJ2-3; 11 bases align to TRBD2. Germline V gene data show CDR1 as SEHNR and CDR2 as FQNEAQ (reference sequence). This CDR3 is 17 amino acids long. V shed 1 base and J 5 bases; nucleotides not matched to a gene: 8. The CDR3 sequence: CASSLVGSGGAEDTQYF. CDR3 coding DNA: TGTGCCAGCAGCTTAGTCGGTAGCGGGGGGGCCGAAGATACGCAGTATTTT.

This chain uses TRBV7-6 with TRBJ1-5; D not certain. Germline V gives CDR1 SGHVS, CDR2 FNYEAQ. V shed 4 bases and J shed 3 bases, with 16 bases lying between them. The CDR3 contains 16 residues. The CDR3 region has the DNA TGTGCCAGCAGCTACCCAAGGACGGGGATCAATCAGCCCCAGCATTTT. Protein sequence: CASSYPRTGINQPQHF. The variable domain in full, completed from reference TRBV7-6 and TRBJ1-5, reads GAGVSQSPRYKVTKRGQDVALRCDPISGHVSLYWYRQALGQGPEFLTYFNYEAQQDKSGLPNDRFSAERPEGSISTLTIQRTEQRDSAMYRCASSYPRTGINQPQHFGDGTRLSIL.